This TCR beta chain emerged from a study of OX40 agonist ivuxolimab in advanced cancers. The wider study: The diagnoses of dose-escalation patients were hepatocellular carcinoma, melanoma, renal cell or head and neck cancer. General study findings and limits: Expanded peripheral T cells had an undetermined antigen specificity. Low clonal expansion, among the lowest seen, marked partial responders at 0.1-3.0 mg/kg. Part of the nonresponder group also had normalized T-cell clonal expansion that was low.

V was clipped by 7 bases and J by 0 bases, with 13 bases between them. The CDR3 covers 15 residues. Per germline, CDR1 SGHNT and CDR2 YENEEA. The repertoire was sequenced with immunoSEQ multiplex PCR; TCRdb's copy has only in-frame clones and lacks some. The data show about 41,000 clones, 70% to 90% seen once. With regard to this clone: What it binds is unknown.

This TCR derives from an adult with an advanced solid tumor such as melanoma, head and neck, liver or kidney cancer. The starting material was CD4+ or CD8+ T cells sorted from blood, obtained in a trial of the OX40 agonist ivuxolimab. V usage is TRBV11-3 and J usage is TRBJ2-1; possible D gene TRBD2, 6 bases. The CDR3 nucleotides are TGTGCCAGCACCCAAGGGAGGAGCTCCTACAATGAGCAGTTCTTC. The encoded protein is CASTQGRSSYNEQFF.